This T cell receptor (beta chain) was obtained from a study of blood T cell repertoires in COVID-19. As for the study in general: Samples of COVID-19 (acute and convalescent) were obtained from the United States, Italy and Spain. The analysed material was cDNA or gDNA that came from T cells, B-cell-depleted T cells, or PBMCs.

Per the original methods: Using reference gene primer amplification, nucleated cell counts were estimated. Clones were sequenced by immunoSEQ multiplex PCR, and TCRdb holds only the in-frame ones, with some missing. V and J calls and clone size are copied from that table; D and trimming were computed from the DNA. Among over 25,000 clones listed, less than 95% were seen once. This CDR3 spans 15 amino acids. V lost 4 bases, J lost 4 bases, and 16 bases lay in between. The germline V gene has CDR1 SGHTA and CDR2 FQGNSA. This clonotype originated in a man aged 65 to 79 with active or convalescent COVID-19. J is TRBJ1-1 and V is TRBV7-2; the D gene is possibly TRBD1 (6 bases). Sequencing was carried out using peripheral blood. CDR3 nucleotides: TGTGCCAGCAGCTCCCAGGGGCAAGGGGTCACTGAAGCTTTCTTT. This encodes CASSSQGQGVTEAFF. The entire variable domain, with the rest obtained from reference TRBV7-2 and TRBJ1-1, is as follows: GAGVSQSPSNKVTEKGKDVELRCDPISGHTALYWYRQSLGQGLEFLIYFQGNSAPDKSGLPSDRFSAERTGGSVSTLTIQRTQQEDSAVYLCASSSQGQGVTEAFFGQGTRLTVV.